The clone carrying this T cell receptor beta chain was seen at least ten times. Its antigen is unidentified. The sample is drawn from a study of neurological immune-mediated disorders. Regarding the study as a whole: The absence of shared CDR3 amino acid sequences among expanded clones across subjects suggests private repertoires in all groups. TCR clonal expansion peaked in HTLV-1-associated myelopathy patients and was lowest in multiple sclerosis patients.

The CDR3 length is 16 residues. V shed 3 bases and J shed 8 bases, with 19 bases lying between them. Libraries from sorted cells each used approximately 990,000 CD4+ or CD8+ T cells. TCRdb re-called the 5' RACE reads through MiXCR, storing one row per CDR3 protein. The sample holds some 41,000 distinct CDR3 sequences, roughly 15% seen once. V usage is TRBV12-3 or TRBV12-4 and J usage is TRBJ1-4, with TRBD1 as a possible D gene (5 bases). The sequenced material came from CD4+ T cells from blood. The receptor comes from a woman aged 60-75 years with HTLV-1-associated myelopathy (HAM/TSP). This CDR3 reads CASSLGVVTGLEKLFF. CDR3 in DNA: TGTGCCAGCAGTTTGGGGGTGGTCACAGGACTCGAAAAACTGTTTTTT.